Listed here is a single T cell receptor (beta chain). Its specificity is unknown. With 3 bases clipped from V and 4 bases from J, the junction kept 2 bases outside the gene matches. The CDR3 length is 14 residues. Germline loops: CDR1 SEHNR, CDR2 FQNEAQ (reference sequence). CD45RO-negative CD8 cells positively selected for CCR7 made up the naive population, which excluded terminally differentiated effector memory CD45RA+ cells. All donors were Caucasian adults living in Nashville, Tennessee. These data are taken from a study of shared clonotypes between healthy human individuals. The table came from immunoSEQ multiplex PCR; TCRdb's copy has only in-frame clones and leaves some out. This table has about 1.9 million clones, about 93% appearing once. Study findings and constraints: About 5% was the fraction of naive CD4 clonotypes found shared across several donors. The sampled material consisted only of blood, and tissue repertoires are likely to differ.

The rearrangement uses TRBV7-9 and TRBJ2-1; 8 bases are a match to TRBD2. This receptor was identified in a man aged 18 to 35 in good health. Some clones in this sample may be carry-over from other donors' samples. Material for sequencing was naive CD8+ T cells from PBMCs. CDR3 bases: TGTGCCAGCAGCTTTACTAGCGGATACAATGAGCAGTTCTTC. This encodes CASSFTSGYNEQFF.